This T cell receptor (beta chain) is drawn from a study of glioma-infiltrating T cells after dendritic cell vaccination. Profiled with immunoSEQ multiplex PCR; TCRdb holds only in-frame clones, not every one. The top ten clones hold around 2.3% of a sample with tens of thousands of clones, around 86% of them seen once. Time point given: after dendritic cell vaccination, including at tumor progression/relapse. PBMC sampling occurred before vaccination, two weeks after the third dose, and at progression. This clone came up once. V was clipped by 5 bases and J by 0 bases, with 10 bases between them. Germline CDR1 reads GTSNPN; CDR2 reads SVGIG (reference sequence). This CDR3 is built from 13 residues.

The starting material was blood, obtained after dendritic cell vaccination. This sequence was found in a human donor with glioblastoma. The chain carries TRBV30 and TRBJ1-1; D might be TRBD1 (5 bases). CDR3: CAWGAGMNTEAFF. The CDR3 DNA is TGTGCCTGGGGGGCAGGGATGAACACTGAAGCTTTCTTT.